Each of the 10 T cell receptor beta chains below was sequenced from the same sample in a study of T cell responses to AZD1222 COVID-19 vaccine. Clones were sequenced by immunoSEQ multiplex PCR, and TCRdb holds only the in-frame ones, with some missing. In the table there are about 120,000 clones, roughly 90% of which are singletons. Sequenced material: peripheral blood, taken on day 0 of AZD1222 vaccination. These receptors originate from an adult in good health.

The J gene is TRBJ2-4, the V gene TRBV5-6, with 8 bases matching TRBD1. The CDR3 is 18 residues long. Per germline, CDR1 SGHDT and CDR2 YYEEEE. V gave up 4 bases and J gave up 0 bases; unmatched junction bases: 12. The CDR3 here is CASSTRDRIEIAKNIQYF. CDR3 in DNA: TGTGCCAGCAGCACCCGGGACAGGATTGAGATAGCCAAAAACATTCAGTACTTC.

The CDR3 DNA sequence: TGTGCCAGCAGCCAAGATAGCGGCCCCTACGAGCAGTACTTC. Its translation is CASSQDSGPYEQYF. The genes are TRBV3-1 (or the pseudogene TRBV3-2) and TRBJ2-7; possible D gene TRBD2, 6 bases. V was trimmed by 0 bases and J by 2 bases, leaving 8 bases between them. This CDR3 region has 14 residues. Germline assignment: CDR1 LGHDT and CDR2 YNNKEL (reference sequence).

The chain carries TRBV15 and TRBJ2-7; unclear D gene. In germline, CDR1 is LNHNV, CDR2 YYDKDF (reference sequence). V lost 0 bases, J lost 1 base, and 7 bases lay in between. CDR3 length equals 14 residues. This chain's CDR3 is CATSRDALSYEQYF. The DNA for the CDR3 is TGTGCCACCAGCAGAGATGCCCTTTCCTACGAGCAGTACTTC.

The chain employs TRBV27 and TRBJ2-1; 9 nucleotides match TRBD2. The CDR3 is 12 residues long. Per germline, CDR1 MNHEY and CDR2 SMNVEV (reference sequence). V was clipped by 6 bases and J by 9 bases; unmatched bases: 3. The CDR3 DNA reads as TGTGCCAGCAGCCCGGGACTAGCTGAGCAGTTCTTC. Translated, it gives CASSPGLAEQFF.

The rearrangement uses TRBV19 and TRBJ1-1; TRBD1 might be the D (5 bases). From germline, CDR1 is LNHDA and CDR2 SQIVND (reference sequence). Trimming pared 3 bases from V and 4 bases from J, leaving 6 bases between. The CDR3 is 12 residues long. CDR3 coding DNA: TGTGCCAGTAGTATCAGGGCCACTGAAGCTTTCTTT. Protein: CASSIRATEAFF.

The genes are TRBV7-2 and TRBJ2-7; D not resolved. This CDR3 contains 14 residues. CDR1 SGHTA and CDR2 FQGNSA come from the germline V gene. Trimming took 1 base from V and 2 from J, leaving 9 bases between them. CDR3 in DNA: TGTGCCAGCAGCTTAGAATCAGGAACCTACGAGCAGTACTTC. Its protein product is CASSLESGTYEQYF.

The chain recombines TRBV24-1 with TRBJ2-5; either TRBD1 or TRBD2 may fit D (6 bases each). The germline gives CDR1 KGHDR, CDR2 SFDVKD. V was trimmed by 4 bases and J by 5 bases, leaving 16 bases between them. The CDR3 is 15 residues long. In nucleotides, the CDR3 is TGTGCCACCAGTGAGGTAGGGGGGAACGGGGAGACCCAGTACTTC. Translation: CATSEVGGNGETQYF.

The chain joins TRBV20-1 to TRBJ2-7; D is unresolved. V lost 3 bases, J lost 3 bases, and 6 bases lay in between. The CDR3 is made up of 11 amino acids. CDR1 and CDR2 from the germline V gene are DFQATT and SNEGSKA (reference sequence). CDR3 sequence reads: CSASSGYEQYF. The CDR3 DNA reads TGCAGTGCTAGTTCGGGCTACGAGCAGTACTTC.

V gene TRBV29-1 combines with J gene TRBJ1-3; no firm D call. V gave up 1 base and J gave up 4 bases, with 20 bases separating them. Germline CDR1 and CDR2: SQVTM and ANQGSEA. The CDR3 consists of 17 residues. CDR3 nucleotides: TGCAGCGTTGAAGGCTATCCGGCAGACGGGCTCGGAAACACCATATATTTT. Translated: CSVEGYPADGLGNTIYF.

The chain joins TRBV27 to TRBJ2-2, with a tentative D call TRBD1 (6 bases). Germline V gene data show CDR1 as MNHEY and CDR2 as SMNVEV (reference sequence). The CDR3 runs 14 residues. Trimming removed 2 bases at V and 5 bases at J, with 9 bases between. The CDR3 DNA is TGTGCCAGCAGTTTAGGGGGCGGAACCGGGGAGCTGTTTTTT. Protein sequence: CASSLGGGTGELFF.